The clone carrying this TCR beta chain occurred a few times. From germline, CDR1 is ENHRY and CDR2 SYGVKD. This CDR3 region has 15 residues. V lost 6 bases and J lost 7, with 19 bases in between. From the RT-PCR reads, TCRdb called clonotypes with MiXCR, one entry per CDR3 protein. This table has almost 700,000 distinct CDR3 sequences, approximately 15% appearing once. V is TRBV10-3 and J is TRBJ2-4, with a possible D match to TRBD2 (7 bases). Sample: memory CD4+ T cells from blood. The TCR was taken from a female donor in good health, serving as a healthy control. The CDR3 DNA reads TGTGCCATCAGCCCAGAGGGGGGGGATAGGAACATTCAGTACTTC. This gives the protein CAISPEGGDRNIQYF.